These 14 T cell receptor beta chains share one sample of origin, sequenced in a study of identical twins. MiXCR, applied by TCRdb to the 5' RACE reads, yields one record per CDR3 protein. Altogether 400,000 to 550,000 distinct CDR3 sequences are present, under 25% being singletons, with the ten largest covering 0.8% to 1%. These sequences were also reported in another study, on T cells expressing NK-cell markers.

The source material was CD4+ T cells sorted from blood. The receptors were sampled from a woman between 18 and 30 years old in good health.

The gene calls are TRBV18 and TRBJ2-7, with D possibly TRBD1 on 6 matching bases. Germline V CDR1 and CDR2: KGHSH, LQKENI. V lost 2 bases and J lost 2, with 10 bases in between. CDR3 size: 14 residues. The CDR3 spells CASSPDRYTYEQYF. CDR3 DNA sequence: TGTGCCAGCTCACCAGACAGGTATACCTACGAGCAGTACTTC.

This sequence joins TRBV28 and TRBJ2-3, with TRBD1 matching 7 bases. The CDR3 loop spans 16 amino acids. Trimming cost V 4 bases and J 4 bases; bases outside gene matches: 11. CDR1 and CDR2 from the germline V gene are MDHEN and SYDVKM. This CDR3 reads CASSSGTGEKADTQYF. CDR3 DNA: TGTGCCAGCAGTTCCGGAACAGGGGAGAAAGCAGATACGCAGTATTTT.

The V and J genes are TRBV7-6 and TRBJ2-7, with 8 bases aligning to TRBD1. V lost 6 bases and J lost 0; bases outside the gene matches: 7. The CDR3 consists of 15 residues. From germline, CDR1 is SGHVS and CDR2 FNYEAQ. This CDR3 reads CASSLPGGNSYEQYF. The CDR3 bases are TGTGCCAGCAGTCTACCAGGGGGCAACTCCTACGAGCAGTACTTC.

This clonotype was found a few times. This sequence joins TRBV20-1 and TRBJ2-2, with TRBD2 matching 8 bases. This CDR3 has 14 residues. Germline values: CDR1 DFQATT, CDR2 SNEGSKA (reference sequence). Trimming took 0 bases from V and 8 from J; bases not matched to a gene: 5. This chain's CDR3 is CSAREASGSGELFF. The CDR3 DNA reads TGCAGTGCTAGAGAGGCCAGCGGGAGTGGGGAGCTGTTTTTT.

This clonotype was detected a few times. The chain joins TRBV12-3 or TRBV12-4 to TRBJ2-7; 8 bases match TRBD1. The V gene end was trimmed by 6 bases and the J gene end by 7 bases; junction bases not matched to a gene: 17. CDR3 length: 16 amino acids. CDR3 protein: CASSPNTGGWREEQYF. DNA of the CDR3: TGTGCCAGCAGCCCTAACACAGGGGGTTGGAGGGAAGAGCAGTACTTC.

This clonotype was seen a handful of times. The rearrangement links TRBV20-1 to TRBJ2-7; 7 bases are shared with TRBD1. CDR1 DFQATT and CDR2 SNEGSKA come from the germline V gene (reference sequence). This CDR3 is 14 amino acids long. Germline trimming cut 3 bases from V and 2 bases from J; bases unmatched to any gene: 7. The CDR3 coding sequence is TGCAGTGCTAGGGGATACAGGGGTGCCTACGAGCAGTACTTC. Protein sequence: CSARGYRGAYEQYF.

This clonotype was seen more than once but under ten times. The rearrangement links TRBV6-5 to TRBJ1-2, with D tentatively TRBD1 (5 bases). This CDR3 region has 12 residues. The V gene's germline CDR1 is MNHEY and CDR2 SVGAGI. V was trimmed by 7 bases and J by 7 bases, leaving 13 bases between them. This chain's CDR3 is CASTVTGGGYTF. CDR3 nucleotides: TGTGCCAGCACCGTGACGGGGGGTGGCTACACCTTC.

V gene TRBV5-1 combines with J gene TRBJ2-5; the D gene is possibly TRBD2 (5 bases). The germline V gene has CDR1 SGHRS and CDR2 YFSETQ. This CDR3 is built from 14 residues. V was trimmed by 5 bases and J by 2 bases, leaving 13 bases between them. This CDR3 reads CASSASRQQETQYF. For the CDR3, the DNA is TGCGCCAGCAGTGCTAGCAGACAACAAGAGACCCAGTACTTC.

CDR3 sequence reads: CASSWTGIEKLFF. The CDR3 DNA follows: TGTGCCAGCAGTTGGACAGGGATTGAAAAACTGTTTTTT. The rearrangement joins TRBV7-9 to TRBJ1-4; TRBD1 agrees at 8 bases. This CDR3 spans 13 amino acids. The junction had 4 bases not matched to a gene; V was cut back by 6 bases and J by 7 bases. From germline, CDR1 is SEHNR and CDR2 FQNEAQ (reference sequence). Complete variable domain (other parts from reference TRBV7-9 and TRBJ1-4): DTGVSQNPRHKITKRGQNVTFRCDPISEHNRLYWYRQTLGQGPEFLTYFQNEAQLEKSRLLSDRFSAERPKGSFSTLEIQRTEQGDSAMYLCASSWTGIEKLFFGSGTQLSVL.

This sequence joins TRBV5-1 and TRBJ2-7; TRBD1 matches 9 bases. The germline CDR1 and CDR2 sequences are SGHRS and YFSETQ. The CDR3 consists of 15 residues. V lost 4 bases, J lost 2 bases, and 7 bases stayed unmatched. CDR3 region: CASSPDGTGPYEQYF. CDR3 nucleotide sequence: TGCGCCAGCAGCCCGGACGGGACAGGGCCCTACGAGCAGTACTTC. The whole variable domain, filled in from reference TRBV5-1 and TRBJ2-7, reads KAGVTQTPRYLIKTRGQQVTLSCSPISGHRSVSWYQQTPGQGLQFLFEYFSETQRNKGNFPGRFSGRQFSNSRSEMNVSTLELGDSALYLCASSPDGTGPYEQYFGPGTRLTVT.

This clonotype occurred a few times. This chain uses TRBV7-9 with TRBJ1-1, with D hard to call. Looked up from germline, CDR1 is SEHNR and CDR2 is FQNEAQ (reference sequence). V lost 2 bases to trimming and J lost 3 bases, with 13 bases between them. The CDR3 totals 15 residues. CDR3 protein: CASSLRPQSYTEAFF. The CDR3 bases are TGTGCCAGCAGCTTACGGCCTCAGTCTTACACTGAAGCTTTCTTT. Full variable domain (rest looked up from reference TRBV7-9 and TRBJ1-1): DTGVSQNPRHKITKRGQNVTFRCDPISEHNRLYWYRQTLGQGPEFLTYFQNEAQLEKSRLLSDRFSAERPKGSFSTLEIQRTEQGDSAMYLCASSLRPQSYTEAFFGQGTRLTVV.

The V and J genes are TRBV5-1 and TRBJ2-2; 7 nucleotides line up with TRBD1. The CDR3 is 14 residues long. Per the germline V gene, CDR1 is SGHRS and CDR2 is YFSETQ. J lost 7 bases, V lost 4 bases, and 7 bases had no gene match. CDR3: CASSVLQGVGELFF. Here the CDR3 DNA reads TGCGCCAGCAGCGTCCTTCAGGGGGTCGGGGAGCTGTTTTTT.

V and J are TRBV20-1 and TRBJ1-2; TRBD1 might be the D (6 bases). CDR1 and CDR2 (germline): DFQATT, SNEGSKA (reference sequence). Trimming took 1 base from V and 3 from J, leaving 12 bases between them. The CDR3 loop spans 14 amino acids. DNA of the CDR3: TGCAGTGCTAGAGGCAACAGGGCGCACTATGGCTACACCTTC. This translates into CSARGNRAHYGYTF.

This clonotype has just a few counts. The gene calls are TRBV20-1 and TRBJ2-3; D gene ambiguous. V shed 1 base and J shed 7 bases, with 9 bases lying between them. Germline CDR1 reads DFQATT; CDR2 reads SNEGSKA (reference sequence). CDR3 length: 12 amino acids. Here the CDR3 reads CSARAGSNTQYF. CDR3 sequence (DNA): TGCAGTGCTAGAGCGGGCTCAAATACGCAGTATTTT.